This T cell receptor (beta chain) comes out of a study of radiotherapy plus CTLA-4 blockade in lung cancer. Broader study findings: There was expansion of tumor-derived TCR clones in blood after radiotherapy plus ipilimumab.

Data came from immunoSEQ multiplex PCR; TCRdb stores just in-frame clones and leaves some out. The sample holds about 70,000 clones, roughly 85% seen once. Of note for this clone: Its specificity is unknown.

The sequencing here drew on peripheral blood, taken from a patient treated with radiotherapy plus ipilimumab. The receptor was derived from a human donor with non-small cell lung cancer who had a complete response to radiotherapy plus ipilimumab.

Written as DNA, the CDR3 is TGTGCCAGCAGCTTAGGACACTCGAACACTGAAGCTTTCTTT. This sequence encodes CASSLGHSNTEAFF. The gene calls are TRBV7-2 and TRBJ1-1; D unclear. Germline V gene sequence: CDR1 SGHTA, CDR2 FQGNSA. The CDR3 consists of 14 residues. V was pared by 1 base and J by 1 base, with 7 bases between. Drawing the rest from reference TRBV7-2 and TRBJ1-1, the complete variable domain is GAGVSQSPSNKVTEKGKDVELRCDPISGHTALYWYRQSLGQGLEFLIYFQGNSAPDKSGLPSDRFSAERTGGSVSTLTIQRTQQEDSAVYLCASSLGHSNTEAFFGQGTRLTVV.